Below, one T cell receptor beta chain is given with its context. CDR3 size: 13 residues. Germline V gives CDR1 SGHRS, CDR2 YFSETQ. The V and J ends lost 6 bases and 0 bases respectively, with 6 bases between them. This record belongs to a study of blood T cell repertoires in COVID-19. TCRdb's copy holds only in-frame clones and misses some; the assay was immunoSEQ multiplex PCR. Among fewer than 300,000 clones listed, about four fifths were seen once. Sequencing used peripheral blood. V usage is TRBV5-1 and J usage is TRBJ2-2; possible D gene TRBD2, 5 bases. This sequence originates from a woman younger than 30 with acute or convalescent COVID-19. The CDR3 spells CASIGANTGELFF. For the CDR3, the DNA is TGCGCCAGCATCGGGGCGAACACCGGGGAGCTGTTTTTT.